These 23 T cell receptor beta chains originate from one sample sequenced in a study of T cells in localized non-small cell lung cancer. Data came from immunoSEQ multiplex PCR; TCRdb stores just in-frame clones and leaves some out. This sample has some 1,500 clones, with roughly 31% found just once. Specimen: lung tumor tissue, collected before any cancer treatment. Source of these receptors: a man aged 35-69 years with stage II lung adenocarcinoma.

This clone was counted once. Other nucleotide sequences from this sample produce the same CDR3. This chain uses TRBV29-1 with TRBJ1-1; no clear D. Germline lookup yields CDR1 SQVTM and CDR2 ANQGSEA. V gave up 7 bases and J gave up 0 bases, with 12 bases separating them. This CDR3 has 13 amino acids. The CDR3 reads CSARTGLNTEAFF. CDR3 DNA: TGCAGCGCCCGTACCGGGTTGAACACTGAAGCTTTCTTT.

The chain recombines TRBV11-3 with TRBJ1-3; maybe TRBD1 (6 bases). Trimming shortened V by 7 bases and J by 2 bases, and 15 bases separated the two germline ends. The CDR3 extends over 15 amino acids. Per germline, CDR1 SGHNT and CDR2 YENEEA. CDR3 DNA sequence: TGTGCCAGCACGCCGTGGACAGAGCCTGGAAACACCATATATTTT. Amino acid sequence: CASTPWTEPGNTIYF.

In this sample, this clone is medium-sized. The chain uses TRBV11-3 and TRBJ1-6; D ambiguous. Germline V gives CDR1 SGHNT, CDR2 YENEEA. The CDR3 spans 15 residues. With 5 bases removed from V and 4 bases from J, the gap between germline ends came to 12 bases. The CDR3 DNA follows: TGTGCCAGCAGCCACCGGGTATCATATAATTCACCCCTCCACTTT. Amino acid sequence: CASSHRVSYNSPLHF. Filled out from reference TRBV11-3 and TRBJ1-6, the complete variable domain reads EAGVVQSPRYKIIEKKQPVAFWCNPISGHNTLYWYLQNLGQGPELLIRYENEEAVDDSQLPKDRFSAERLKGVDSTLKIQPAELGDSAVYLCASSHRVSYNSPLHFGNGTRLTVT.

In its sample, this clone ranks as medium-sized. The chain links TRBV11-3 to TRBJ2-7; D may be TRBD2 (5 bases). The CDR3 consists of 14 residues. The germline V and J ends were trimmed by 5 bases and 0 bases, with 11 bases remaining between them. Per germline, CDR1 SGHNT and CDR2 YENEEA. The CDR3 protein is CASSPRAGSYEQYF. CDR3 nucleotides: TGTGCCAGCAGCCCGCGGGCGGGCTCCTACGAGCAGTACTTC.

J is TRBJ1-2 and V is TRBV18; no clear D. Trimming took off 3 bases at V and 2 bases at J, with 13 bases between the two ends. This CDR3 is 15 amino acids long. CDR1 is KGHSH, CDR2 LQKENI, per germline. CDR3 DNA: TGTGCCAGCTCACCCAACCAGGAGGGAAACTATGGCTACACCTTC. Protein sequence: CASSPNQEGNYGYTF.

By its share, this clone is medium-sized. An ambiguous or unread base is present, and the residue it codes for is denoted X. This chain links TRBV11-3 with TRBJ2-5, with D unresolved. V lost 5 bases, J lost 1 base, and 17 bases lay in between. CDR3 length: 16 amino acids. In germline, CDR1 is SGHNT, CDR2 YENEEA. For the CDR3, the DNA is TGTGCCAGCAGCCGTGGCTCGGCGGYCCTCCAAGAGACCCAGTACTTC. Protein: CASSRGSAXLQETQYF.

Only a few counts were recorded for this clone. The CDR3 region has the DNA TGCGCCAGCAGGACAGGGGAAAGGGACACCGGGGAGCTGTTTTTT. Its translation is CASRTGERDTGELFF. The chain employs TRBV10-2 and TRBJ2-2, with 8 bases that match TRBD1. The germline V gene has CDR1 WSHSY and CDR2 SAAADI. The V gene end was trimmed by 6 bases and the J gene end by 3 bases; junction bases not matched to a gene: 6. This CDR3 is 15 amino acids long.

The sample holds a few counts of this clone. The junction does not match germline at one end; this may be a read error. The rearrangement links TRBV6-8 to TRBJ1-6, with TRBD1 matching 7 bases. CDR3 length: 13 amino acids. From germline, CDR1 is MNHGY and CDR2 SAAAGT. CDR3 sequence: CASKGQYNSALHF. CDR3 nucleotides: TGTGCCAGCAAGGGACAGTATAATTCAGCCCTCCACTTT.

The chain links TRBV11-3 to TRBJ2-5; D uncertain. Germline-derived CDR1 and CDR2 are SGHNT and YENEEA. Trimming left V 5 bases short and J 5 bases short, with 15 bases between. The CDR3 covers 14 residues. CDR3 sequence (DNA): TGTGCCAGCAGCCTGTGGTACATAGAGGAGACCCAGTACTTC. It is translated as CASSLWYIEETQYF.

This chain links TRBV9 with TRBJ1-3; D is unresolved. V was cut by 5 bases and J by 4 bases, with 10 bases left in between. This CDR3 contains 13 residues. CDR1 and CDR2 (germline): SGDLS, YYNGEE. CDR3 sequence reads: CASSERAGNTIYF. CDR3 bases: TGTGCCAGCAGTGAGCGGGCCGGAAACACCATATATTTT. The variable domain in full, completed from reference TRBV9 and TRBJ1-3, reads DSGVTQTPKHLITATGQRVTLRCSPRSGDLSVYWYQQSLDQGLQFLIQYYNGEERAKGNILERFSAQQFPDLHSELNLSSLELGDSALYFCASSERAGNTIYFGEGSWLTVV.

Turning to this clone: The junction departs from germline at one end; a sequencing error may be responsible. This chain links TRBV28 with TRBJ1-2; D is unresolved. The CDR3 runs 14 residues. Germline V CDR1 and CDR2: MDHEN, SYDVKM. For the CDR3, the DNA is TGTGTCAGCAGTCTTCCCCCATCCAACTATGGCTACACCTTC. Its protein is CVSSLPPSNYGYTF.

This clone rates as medium-sized. V usage is TRBV6-8 and J usage is TRBJ1-4; D gene uncertain. The length of the CDR3 is 12 residues. Germline assignment: CDR1 MNHGY and CDR2 SAAAGT. Trimming cost V 4 bases and J 6 bases, with 6 bases left between them. For the CDR3, the DNA is TGTGCCAGCAGTTCGGGGTATGAAAAACTGTTTTTT. It codes for CASSSGYEKLFF.

This clone has a single count. The genes are TRBV28 and TRBJ2-1; 10 positions agree with TRBD2. The V gene's germline CDR1 is MDHEN and CDR2 SYDVKM. This CDR3 has 17 amino acids. The junction had 12 bases not matched to a gene; V was cut back by 3 bases and J by 7 bases. The CDR3 loop is CASSFLAGGERRNEQFF. Written as DNA, the CDR3 is TGTGCCAGCAGTTTTTTAGCGGGAGGTGAGAGGAGGAATGAGCAGTTCTTC.

This clone ranks as medium-sized. Mismatch with germline at one junction end may stem from a read error. The chain carries TRBV6-8 and TRBJ2-7; D might be TRBD1 (5 bases). This CDR3 spans 13 amino acids. The V gene's germline CDR1 is MNHGY and CDR2 SAAAGT. The CDR3 loop reads CAISADNSYEQYF. The CDR3 coding sequence is TGTGCCATCAGTGCGGACAACTCCTACGAGCAGTACTTC.

V and J are TRBV28 and TRBJ1-2; D remains ambiguous. The V gene lost 7 bases and the J gene lost 2 bases, with 14 bases spanning the gap. This CDR3 region has 14 residues. CDR1 MDHEN and CDR2 SYDVKM come from the germline V gene. CDR3 residues: CASNLPPSNYGYTF. The CDR3 DNA follows: TGTGCCAGCAATCTTCCCCCATCCAACTATGGCTACACCTTC.

By share of the sample, this clone is medium-sized. The J gene is TRBJ1-1, the V gene TRBV11-3; possible D gene TRBD1, 5 bases. Germline CDR1 SGHNT, CDR2 YENEEA. Deletions cut 5 bases from V and 0 bases from J, with 13 bases between. This CDR3 is built from 15 residues. The CDR3 nucleotides read TGTGCCAGCAGCCCGGGGCGGAACATGAACACTGAAGCTTTCTTT. Protein product: CASSPGRNMNTEAFF. The whole variable domain, remainder taken from reference TRBV11-3 and TRBJ1-1, is EAGVVQSPRYKIIEKKQPVAFWCNPISGHNTLYWYLQNLGQGPELLIRYENEEAVDDSQLPKDRFSAERLKGVDSTLKIQPAELGDSAVYLCASSPGRNMNTEAFFGQGTRLTVV.

The chain recombines TRBV19 with TRBJ1-4; possibly TRBD1 for D (5 bases). Germline assignment: CDR1 LNHDA and CDR2 SQIVND (reference sequence). V dropped 3 bases and J dropped 1 base, with 12 bases sitting between them. The CDR3 is 16 residues long. CDR3 nucleotides: TGTGCCAGTAGTATGCGGCCTCAGGGAACTAATGAAAAACTGTTTTTT. It yields the protein CASSMRPQGTNEKLFF.

This clone has a handful of counts. V and J are TRBV6-8 and TRBJ1-6, with a weak D call TRBD1 (5 bases). Germline lookup yields CDR1 MNHGY and CDR2 SAAAGT. V was cut by 4 bases and J by 7 bases, with 11 bases left in between. The CDR3 runs 14 residues. The CDR3 loop is CASSSRDLNSPLHF. As DNA, the CDR3 is TGTGCCAGCAGTTCTCGGGACCTAAATTCACCCCTCCACTTT.

In this sample, this clone is hyperexpanded. The chain recombines TRBV6-8 with TRBJ2-2, with D unresolved. V was shortened by 6 bases and J by 0 bases, with 5 bases between the two germline ends. The CDR3 sequence is 13 residues long. The germline V gene has CDR1 MNHGY and CDR2 SAAAGT. Here the CDR3 reads CASRAPNTGELFF. CDR3 nucleotide sequence: TGTGCCAGCAGGGCCCCGAACACCGGGGAGCTGTTTTTT.

In its sample, this clone ranks as medium-sized. This chain uses TRBV6-8 with TRBJ2-3; 10 nucleotides line up with TRBD1. This CDR3 region has 15 residues. From germline, CDR1 is MNHGY and CDR2 SAAAGT. After removal of 7 bases from V and 3 bases from J, the junction contained 7 bases not matched to a gene. CDR3 DNA sequence: TGTGCCAGCACTCGACAGGGGGCAAGAACAGATACGCAGTATTTT. The encoded protein is CASTRQGARTDTQYF.

The CDR3 sequence: CASSIPAYNQPQHF. The DNA of the CDR3 is TGTGCCAGTAGTATCCCAGCATACAATCAGCCCCAGCATTTT. This rearrangement joins TRBV19 to TRBJ1-5, with no clear D. The ends were cut back, 3 bases at V and 3 bases at J, with 9 bases in the middle. Per the germline V gene, CDR1 is LNHDA and CDR2 is SQIVND (reference sequence). The CDR3 extends over 14 amino acids.

The chain is built from TRBV28 and TRBJ2-7; no clear D. Germline CDR1 MDHEN, CDR2 SYDVKM. The CDR3 spans 12 residues. The V end lost 2 bases, the J end lost 6 bases, and 8 bases lay between the germline ends. In DNA form, the CDR3 reads TGTGCCAGCAGTTTAGCGGCCCGCGAGCAGTACTTC. Its translation is CASSLAAREQYF. The entire variable domain, with the rest obtained from reference TRBV28 and TRBJ2-7, is as follows: DVKVTQSSRYLVKRTGEKVFLECVQDMDHENMFWYRQDPGLGLRLIYFSYDVKMKEKGDIPEGYSVSREKKERFSLILESASTNQTSMYLCASSLAAREQYFGPGTRLTVT.

This clone was detected a few times. This rearrangement joins TRBV27 to TRBJ2-3; D could derive from TRBD1 or TRBD2 (5 bases each). This CDR3 contains 12 residues. Trimming stripped 3 bases from V and 10 bases from J, with 11 bases between. CDR1 is MNHEY and CDR2 is SMNVEV in the germline V gene (reference sequence). Here the CDR3 reads CASSFRDGPQYF. CDR3 DNA: TGTGCCAGCAGTTTTCGGGACGGACCGCAGTATTTT.